The rows below give T cell receptor beta chains drawn from one sample of a study of T cell changes during pregnancy in multiple sclerosis. Generated by immunoSEQ multiplex PCR, the TCRdb table keeps only in-frame clones and is missing some. The sample shows about 72,000 clones, roughly 91% of them seen only once. This material consisted of peripheral blood, taken in the third trimester of pregnancy. The receptors derive from a female donor in good health, enrolled as a control in a pregnancy study. Both conserved end residues are part of each CDR3. The order of the fields is CDR3 protein, CDR3 DNA, J gene, clone size, V gene, D gene. The D gene is left open where the match is weak. A clone size is listed for some rows: how often the clone was seen (once, few, many), or a class if it is expanded.

CDR3: CASSLRQVYGYTF; DNA: TGTGCCAGCAGCTTGAGACAGGTCTATGGCTACACCTTC; J: TRBJ1-2; size: .; V: TRBV7-9; D: .
CDR3: CASSYGQGSGNTIYF; DNA: TGTGCCAGCAGTTACGGACAGGGCTCTGGAAACACCATATATTTT; J: TRBJ1-3; size: .; V: TRBV2; D: TRBD1
CDR3: CASSPLGGFGYTF; DNA: TGTGCCAGCAGCCCACTGGGGGGGTTTGGCTACACCTTC; J: TRBJ1-2; size: .; V: TRBV7-2; D: .
CDR3: CSVRTFIADTQYF; DNA: TGCAGCGTTCGGACTTTTATCGCAGATACGCAGTATTTT; J: TRBJ2-3; size: .; V: TRBV29-1; D: .
CDR3: CASRWRSYNEQFF; DNA: TGTGCCAGCAGGTGGAGGTCCTACAATGAGCAGTTCTTC; J: TRBJ2-1; size: .; V: TRBV5-6; D: .
CDR3: CATHRPGGNYGYTF; DNA: TGTGCCACCCACCGTCCGGGGGGGAACTATGGCTACACCTTC; J: TRBJ1-2; size: .; V: TRBV19; D: .
CDR3: CASSPLTSQKRLTPNTEAFF; DNA: TGTGCCAGCTCACCATTAACCAGCCAGAAGAGGCTTACCCCGAACACTGAAGCTTTCTTT; J: TRBJ1-1; size: .; V: TRBV18; D: .
CDR3: CASSLAGLYEQYF; DNA: TGTGCCAGCAGCCTAGCGGGACTCTACGAGCAGTACTTC; J: TRBJ2-7; size: .; V: TRBV7-6; D: TRBD2
CDR3: CASSTLAGRPYNEQFF; DNA: TGTGCCAGCAGTACACTAGCGGGGCGTCCCTACAATGAGCAGTTCTTC; J: TRBJ2-1; size: .; V: TRBV27; D: TRBD2
CDR3: CASSATGEGEQFF; DNA: TGTGCCAGCAGCGCGACAGGGGAGGGCGAGCAGTTCTTC; J: TRBJ2-1; size: once; V: TRBV9; D: .
CDR3: CASRISRYTDTQYF; DNA: TGTGCCAGCAGGATATCGCGATACACAGATACGCAGTATTTT; J: TRBJ2-3; size: .; V: TRBV28; D: .
CDR3: CASSQDRTRDFQETQYF; DNA: TGTGCCAGCAGCCAAGATCGGACCCGGGACTTCCAAGAGACCCAGTACTTC; J: TRBJ2-5; size: .; V: TRBV14; D: .
CDR3: CASSRGTSGSTEQYF; DNA: TGTGCCAGCAGCAGAGGGACTAGCGGGAGTACCGAGCAGTACTTC; J: TRBJ2-7; size: .; V: TRBV7-9; D: TRBD2
CDR3: CASSLLREQFF; DNA: TGTGCCAGCAGCCTACTCCGTGAGCAGTTCTTC; J: TRBJ2-1; size: .; V: TRBV14; D: .
CDR3: CASSRGLDGFYYGYTF; DNA: TGTGCCAGCAGTAGGGGTCTTGATGGCTTTTACTATGGCTACACCTTC; J: TRBJ1-2; size: .; V: TRBV7-8; D: .
CDR3: CASNSPGQGKSPLHF; DNA: TGTGCCAGCAATTCGCCGGGACAGGGCAAATCACCCCTCCACTTT; J: TRBJ1-6; size: few; V: TRBV11-2; D: TRBD1
CDR3: CASSRQPQNTEAFF; DNA: TGTGCCAGCAGCCGACAGCCACAGAACACTGAAGCTTTCTTT; J: TRBJ1-1; size: .; V: TRBV2; D: .
CDR3: CASSPLGAHRGTGELFF; DNA: TGTGCCAGCTCACCACTGGGCGCGCACCGTGGGACCGGGGAGCTGTTTTTT; J: TRBJ2-2; size: few; V: TRBV18; D: .
CDR3: CASSLDSAYNSPLHF; DNA: TGCGCCAGCAGCTTGGATTCAGCCTATAATTCACCCCTCCACTTT; J: TRBJ1-6; size: .; V: TRBV5-1; D: .
CDR3: CASSLSRVSTYEQYF; DNA: TGTGCCAGCAGTTTATCCCGAGTGAGTACCTACGAGCAGTACTTC; J: TRBJ2-7; size: .; V: TRBV27; D: .
CDR3: CASSIARSSYEQYF; DNA: TGTGCCAGTAGTATCGCCCGGAGCTCCTACGAGCAGTACTTC; J: TRBJ2-7; size: .; V: TRBV19; D: .
CDR3: CASSSRPGQGAVPVTNYGYTF; DNA: TGTGCCAGTAGTTCTCGCCCGGGACAGGGGGCCGTACCTGTAACTAACTATGGCTACACCTTC; J: TRBJ1-2; size: .; V: TRBV19; D: TRBD1
CDR3: CAWGDTYEQYF; DNA: TGTGCCTGGGGCGACACCTACGAGCAGTACTTC; J: TRBJ2-7; size: .; V: TRBV30; D: .
CDR3: CASSYLTGTNTEAFF; DNA: TGTGCCAGCAGTTACTTGACAGGGACGAACACTGAAGCTTTCTTT; J: TRBJ1-1; size: few; V: TRBV6-5; D: TRBD1
CDR3: CASTPTGSSYEQYF; DNA: TGTGCCAGCACCCCGACAGGTTCCTCCTACGAGCAGTACTTC; J: TRBJ2-7; size: .; V: TRBV28; D: .
CDR3: CASRQVSGSSYEQYF; DNA: TGTGCCAGCAGACAGGTCAGCGGGAGCTCCTACGAGCAGTACTTC; J: TRBJ2-7; size: once; V: TRBV6-5; D: TRBD2
CDR3: CASRRGTPQETQYF; DNA: TGCGCCAGCAGACGTGGGACTCCCCAAGAGACCCAGTACTTC; J: TRBJ2-5; size: .; V: TRBV5-1; D: .
CDR3: CASSVASTSEETQYF; DNA: TGTGCCAGCAGCGTAGCTAGTACTAGCGAAGAGACCCAGTACTTC; J: TRBJ2-5; size: .; V: TRBV9; D: TRBD2
CDR3: CASSPRGDRLNTEAFF; DNA: TGTGCCAGCAGCCCCCGCGGCGACCGATTGAACACTGAAGCTTTCTTT; J: TRBJ1-1; size: .; V: TRBV7-2; D: .
CDR3: CANENTGLAFYEQYF; DNA: TGTGCCAACGAAAACACGGGACTAGCTTTCTACGAGCAGTACTTC; J: TRBJ2-7; size: .; V: TRBV6-7; D: TRBD2
CDR3: CASSLVAVGASNTEAFF; DNA: TGCGCCAGCAGCTTGGTGGCAGTGGGGGCCTCGAACACTGAAGCTTTCTTT; J: TRBJ1-1; size: .; V: TRBV5-1; D: .
CDR3: CAWSGGTSGANTGELFF; DNA: TGTGCCTGGAGTGGAGGGACTAGCGGGGCGAACACCGGGGAGCTGTTTTTT; J: TRBJ2-2; size: .; V: TRBV30; D: TRBD2
CDR3: CASRPGQNNEQFF; DNA: TGTGCCAGTAGACCGGGACAGAACAATGAGCAGTTCTTC; J: TRBJ2-1; size: .; V: TRBV19; D: TRBD1
CDR3: CASSRDSPNEKLFF; DNA: TGCGCCAGCAGTCGGGACAGCCCTAATGAAAAACTGTTTTTT; J: TRBJ1-4; size: .; V: TRBV5-1; D: TRBD1
CDR3: CASRTGGVGTGELFF; DNA: TGTGCCAGCAGGACGGGAGGGGTTGGCACCGGGGAGCTGTTTTTT; J: TRBJ2-2; size: .; V: TRBV28; D: TRBD2
CDR3: CASRAGSPTGELFF; DNA: TGTGCCAGCCGTGCGGGGAGCCCCACCGGGGAGCTGTTTTTT; J: TRBJ2-2; size: .; V: TRBV14; D: .
CDR3: CASSPGTGANYGYTF; DNA: TGTGCCAGCAGCCCCGGGACAGGGGCAAACTATGGCTACACCTTC; J: TRBJ1-2; size: .; V: TRBV6-5; D: TRBD1
CDR3: CASSPGTGVNYGYTF; DNA: TGTGCCAGCTCACCGGGGACAGGGGTGAACTATGGCTACACCTTC; J: TRBJ1-2; size: few; V: TRBV18; D: TRBD1
CDR3: CASRRTGSSNTEAFF; DNA: TGTGCCAGTAGACGGACAGGGTCATCGAACACTGAAGCTTTCTTT; J: TRBJ1-1; size: .; V: TRBV19; D: TRBD1
CDR3: CSVGRGTNEKLFF; DNA: TGCAGCGTTGGACGGGGTACCAATGAAAAACTGTTTTTT; J: TRBJ1-4; size: once; V: TRBV29-1; D: .
CDR3: CASSYGDRREKTQYF; DNA: TGTGCCAGCAGTTACGGAGACAGGAGAGAAAAGACCCAGTACTTC; J: TRBJ2-5; size: .; V: TRBV6-6; D: .
CDR3: CASSHGLATIQETQYF; DNA: TGTGCCAGCAGTCACGGACTAGCCACGATCCAAGAGACCCAGTACTTC; J: TRBJ2-5; size: .; V: TRBV5-6; D: TRBD2
CDR3: CASSFEGGSNQPQHF; DNA: TGTGCCAGCAGCTTTGAAGGGGGTAGCAATCAGCCCCAGCATTTT; J: TRBJ1-5; size: once; V: TRBV7-8; D: .
CDR3: CSARGTGYTF; DNA: TGCAGTGCCAGGGGGACCGGCTACACCTTC; J: TRBJ1-2; size: .; V: TRBV20-1; D: TRBD1